What follows are 19 T cell receptor beta chains derived from one specimen sequenced in a study of identical twins. TCRdb fed the 5' RACE reads into MiXCR, producing one record per CDR3 protein. In the table there are under 900,000 distinct CDR3 sequences, roughly 18% of which are singletons. The sample was also reused in another study, on T cells expressing NK-cell markers.

The sequenced material came from PBMCs. Every receptor here comes from a woman younger than 35 in good health.

The rearrangement links TRBV5-1 to TRBJ2-3; 11 positions agree with TRBD2. The germline V gene encodes CDR1 SGHRS and CDR2 YFSETQ. V gave up 3 bases and J gave up 3 bases; unmatched junction bases: 12. The CDR3 runs to 18 residues. The CDR3 is CASSWALAGGRGTDTQYF. CDR3 sequence (DNA): TGCGCCAGCAGCTGGGCCCTAGCGGGGGGTCGGGGTACAGATACGCAGTATTTT.

Note on this clonotype: A read error may produce the germline difference seen at one junction end. The genes are TRBV30 and TRBJ2-7; TRBD2 aligns across 10 bases. The CDR3 totals 13 residues. The germline gives CDR1 GTSNPN, CDR2 SVGIG (reference sequence). CDR3 bases: TGTGCCTGGAGTAGCGGGAGGGCCCCCGAGCAGTGCTTC. Translating gives CAWSSGRAPEQCF.

In this sample, this clonotype turned up many times. The V call is TRBV12-3 or TRBV12-4, the J call TRBJ2-7, with TRBD2 identical over 8 bases. The CDR3 is made up of 15 amino acids. V trimming: 2 bases; J trimming: 2 bases; junction bases outside the gene matches: 5. CDR3 nucleotides: TGTGCCAGCAGTTTACAGAGCGGGGGACCCTACGAGCAGTACTTC. Amino acids: CASSLQSGGPYEQYF.

This clonotype occurred a few times. The chain is built from TRBV4-3 and TRBJ1-2; possibly TRBD1 for D (5 bases). Per the germline V gene, CDR1 is LGHNA and CDR2 is YSLEER. V was pared by 1 base and J by 5 bases, with 14 bases between. The CDR3 has 15 amino acids. CDR3 coding DNA: TGCGCCAGCAGCCAAGCCGGGGGGGGTCCTTATGGCTACACCTTC. Encoded protein: CASSQAGGGPYGYTF.

CDR3: CASIRGVNTQYF. The CDR3 DNA reads as TGTGCCAGCATTCGGGGGGTGAATACGCAGTATTTT. The gene calls are TRBV12-3 or TRBV12-4 and TRBJ2-3; 7 bases agree with TRBD2. The length of the CDR3 is 12 residues. The V segment lost 7 bases and the J segment 7 bases; nucleotides outside the gene matches: 5.

V and J are TRBV5-1 and TRBJ2-1; 13 nucleotides align to TRBD2. The CDR3 extends over 16 amino acids. V was pared by 4 bases and J by 8 bases, with 9 bases of the junction left unmatched. The germline gives CDR1 SGHRS, CDR2 YFSETQ. In DNA form, the CDR3 reads TGCGCCAGCAGCCTTGCCGGGACTAGCGGGGCTGATGAGCAGTTCTTC. Translating gives CASSLAGTSGADEQFF.

The V call is TRBV5-1, the J call TRBJ2-3; D is perhaps TRBD1 (5 bases). The CDR3 length is 14 residues. V was trimmed by 3 bases and J by 5 bases, leaving 13 bases between them. CDR1 is SGHRS, CDR2 YFSETQ, per germline. DNA for the CDR3: TGCGCCAGCAGCTATCTGACCAGGGAAGATACGCAGTATTTT. Amino acid sequence: CASSYLTREDTQYF.

This clonotype has only a few counts. J is TRBJ2-3 and V is TRBV11-2; 8 nucleotides agree with TRBD1. J gave up 4 bases and V 3 bases, and 6 bases lay outside the gene matches. Germline V CDR1 and CDR2: SGHAT, FQNNGV. This CDR3 spans 15 amino acids. CDR3 protein: CASSFWDRPPDTQYF. The CDR3 region has the DNA TGTGCCAGCAGCTTCTGGGACAGGCCCCCAGATACGCAGTATTTT. Full variable domain (rest looked up from reference TRBV11-2 and TRBJ2-3): EAGVAQSPRYKIIEKRQSVAFWCNPISGHATLYWYQQILGQGPKLLIQFQNNGVVDDSQLPKDRFSAERLKGVDSTLKIQPAKLEDSAVYLCASSFWDRPPDTQYFGPGTRLTVL.

The rearrangement uses TRBV5-1 and TRBJ2-7; no firm D call. Germline CDR1 SGHRS, CDR2 YFSETQ. V lost 4 bases and J lost 7, with 18 bases in between. CDR3 size: 14 residues. CDR3 coding DNA: TGCGCCAGCAGCCCAATCGACGCAACAGCGGAGCAGTACTTC. Amino acid sequence: CASSPIDATAEQYF.

This clonotype was seen a few times. The chain recombines TRBV7-2 with TRBJ1-2; D possibly corresponds to TRBD1 (6 bases). Germline loops: CDR1 SGHTA, CDR2 FQGNSA. Trimming left V 5 bases short and J 4 bases short, with 11 bases between. The CDR3 contains 13 residues. The CDR3 loop reads CASSNQGFYGYTF. CDR3 DNA: TGTGCCAGCAGCAACCAGGGGTTCTATGGCTACACCTTC. The full variable domain, its missing parts supplied by reference TRBV7-2 and TRBJ1-2, is GAGVSQSPSNKVTEKGKDVELRCDPISGHTALYWYRQSLGQGLEFLIYFQGNSAPDKSGLPSDRFSAERTGGSVSTLTIQRTQQEDSAVYLCASSNQGFYGYTFGSGTRLTVV.

In its sample, this clonotype was seen a few times. V usage is TRBV5-1 and J usage is TRBJ1-2; a possible D gene is TRBD1 (5 bases). Trimming left V 4 bases short and J 5 bases short, with 12 bases between. The CDR3 runs 13 residues. Germline V gene data show CDR1 as SGHRS and CDR2 as YFSETQ. For the CDR3, the DNA is TGCGCCAGCAGCCCAACGACAGAGTATGGCTACACCTTC. Protein product: CASSPTTEYGYTF.

J is TRBJ2-1 and V is TRBV4-2; tentatively, D is TRBD2 (6 bases). Trimming left V 0 bases short and J 2 bases short, with 14 bases between. There are 17 residues in the CDR3. Germline CDR1 is LGHNA and CDR2 is YNFKEQ. CDR3 in amino acids: CASSQEPPGSAYNEQFF. The CDR3 DNA reads TGTGCCAGCAGCCAAGAGCCCCCCGGGAGTGCCTACAATGAGCAGTTCTTC.

This clonotype was found a few times. The V gene is TRBV4-3, the J gene TRBJ2-1; 10 bases match TRBD2. This CDR3 has 15 amino acids. CDR1 LGHNA and CDR2 YSLEER come from the germline V gene. Trimming at V came to 4 bases and at J to 9 bases, leaving 9 bases not matched to a gene. In DNA form, the CDR3 reads TGCGCCAGCAGCCCGGGACTAGCGCACTTCAGTGAGCAGTTCTTC. Residues: CASSPGLAHFSEQFF.

CDR3 in DNA: TGTGCCAGCAGACAGGGGACATCTCAGCCCCAGCATTTT. This translates into CASRQGTSQPQHF. The V call is TRBV12-3 or TRBV12-4, the J call TRBJ1-5; TRBD1 matches 7 bases. The CDR3 is made up of 13 amino acids. The ends lost 6 bases at V and 6 bases at J; junction bases unmatched: 5.

There are a few counts of this clonotype. Compared with germline, one end of the junction differs, possibly owing to a read error. The V gene is TRBV7-7, the J gene TRBJ2-1; D remains ambiguous. This CDR3 is built from 13 residues. From germline, CDR1 is SSHAT and CDR2 FNYEAQ (reference sequence). The CDR3 nucleotides read TGTGCTAGCAGCTACGACTCCGGTGGTGAGCAGTTCTTC. The encoded protein is CASSYDSGGEQFF. Full variable domain (remainder filled in from reference TRBV7-7 and TRBJ2-1): GAGVSQSPRYKVTKRGQDVTLRCDPISSHATLYWYQQALGQGPEFLTYFNYEAQPDKSGLPSDRFSAERPEGSISTLTIQRTEQRDSAMYRCASSYDSGGEQFFGPGTRLTVL.

This clonotype was counted ten times or more. J is TRBJ2-2 and V is TRBV6-2 or TRBV6-3, with D perhaps TRBD1 or TRBD2 (5 bases each). This CDR3 spans 14 amino acids. The ends were cut back, 5 bases at V and 5 bases at J, with 12 bases in the middle. Germline CDR1 is MNHEY and CDR2 is SVGEGT. The CDR3 coding sequence is TGTGCCAGCAGTAGCCATGGGGGAACCGGGGAGCTGTTTTTT. This sequence encodes CASSSHGGTGELFF.

In this sample, this clonotype turned up a few times. The genes are TRBV5-1 and TRBJ2-3; a possible D gene is TRBD2 (6 bases). Germline lookup yields CDR1 SGHRS and CDR2 YFSETQ. The CDR3 consists of 17 residues. V was trimmed by 0 bases and J by 1 base, leaving 15 bases between them. The CDR3 DNA reads TGCGCCAGCAGCTTGGCCGTATCTAGCGACCGCACAGATACGCAGTATTTT. Protein product: CASSLAVSSDRTDTQYF.

In this sample, this clonotype turned up a few times. J is TRBJ2-7 and V is TRBV10-3; possibly TRBD1 or TRBD2 for D (5 bases each). Trimming stripped 2 bases from V and 0 bases from J, with 11 bases between. Germline CDR1 reads ENHRY; CDR2 reads SYGVKD. This CDR3 region has 15 residues. The CDR3 is CAISETGTRSYEQYF. The DNA of the CDR3 is TGTGCCATCAGTGAGACTGGGACCCGCTCCTACGAGCAGTACTTC.

The chain uses TRBV9 and TRBJ1-1; D may be TRBD1 (6 bases). Germline V gene lookup returns CDR1 SGDLS and CDR2 YYNGEE. V lost 4 bases to trimming and J lost 4 bases, with 11 bases between them. The CDR3 totals 13 residues. The CDR3 here is CASSLGQTTEAFF. As DNA, the CDR3 is TGTGCCAGCAGCCTTGGACAGACCACTGAAGCTTTCTTT.